This T cell receptor beta chain was recovered during a study of shared clonotypes between healthy human individuals. Study-wide points: Deeper or shallower sequencing was expected to change how clonotypes are shared among donors. Sequencing of the sorted subsets was shown by rarefaction to be incomplete despite large depth. Naive subsets generally exceeded memory subsets in estimated richness.

Using immunoSEQ multiplex PCR, the repertoire was profiled, and TCRdb retains in-frame clones only, with some absent. The sample has fewer than 2.5 million clones, 93% seen once. In germline, CDR1 is KGHSH, CDR2 LQKENI. This CDR3 spans 15 amino acids. V gave up 6 bases and J gave up 8 bases; unmatched junction bases: 8. A word on this clone: The antigen is undetermined. This same CDR3 is encoded by further DNA sequences in the sample.

What was sequenced was naive CD4+ T cells from PBMCs. Subset: CD45RA+ positively selected. The V call is TRBV18, the J call TRBJ2-1; 12 bases align to TRBD2. This TCR was recovered from a young man in good health. Some clones in this sample may be carry-over from other donors' samples. CDR3 sequence (DNA): TGTGCCAGCTCCCCGACTAGCGGGAGCCTCGATGAGCAGTTCTTC. Translated, it gives CASSPTSGSLDEQFF.